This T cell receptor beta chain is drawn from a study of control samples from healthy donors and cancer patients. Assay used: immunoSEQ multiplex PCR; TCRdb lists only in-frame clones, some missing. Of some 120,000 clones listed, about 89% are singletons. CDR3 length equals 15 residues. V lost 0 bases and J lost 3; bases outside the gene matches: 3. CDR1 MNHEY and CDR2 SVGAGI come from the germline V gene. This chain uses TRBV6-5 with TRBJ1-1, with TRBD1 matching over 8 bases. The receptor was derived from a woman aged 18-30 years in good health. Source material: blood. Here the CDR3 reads CASSYSDRAYTEAFF. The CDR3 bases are TGTGCCAGCAGTTACTCGGACAGGGCGTACACTGAAGCTTTCTTT.